The clone carrying this T cell receptor beta chain showed up just once. V lost 5 bases, J lost 5 bases, and 6 bases lay in between. The CDR3 consists of 11 residues. Per the germline V gene, CDR1 is MNHNY and CDR2 is SVGAGI (reference sequence). Only in-frame clones appear in the TCRdb table, and some are missing; sequencing was by immunoSEQ multiplex PCR. The sample carries more than 900,000 clones, approximately 78% recorded once. These data come from a study of shared clonotypes between healthy human individuals. The TCR originated in a man between 18 and 29 years old in good health. Some clones in this sample may be carry-over from other donors' samples. The sequenced material came from memory CD4+ T cells from PBMCs. Subset indicated: CD45RA-negative fraction. V is TRBV6-6 and J is TRBJ1-1, with no clear D. CDR3 loop: CASSVGTEAFF. DNA for the CDR3: TGTGCCAGCAGTGTAGGGACTGAAGCTTTCTTT.